These 14 T cell receptor beta chains share one sample of origin, sequenced in a study of cytomegalovirus exposure and HLA in healthy donors. With 60 Vbeta and 13 Jbeta primers, the PCR was carried out. Assay used: immunoSEQ multiplex PCR; TCRdb lists only in-frame clones, some missing. The data show some 120,000 clones, over 60% seen once. The sequencing input was PBMCs. Receptor source: a middle-aged woman in good health and CMV-seronegative.

The rearrangement uses TRBV5-1 and TRBJ2-5, with 9 bases aligning to TRBD2. There are 16 residues in the CDR3. Germline V gene lookup returns CDR1 SGHRS and CDR2 YFSETQ. With 2 bases clipped from V and 3 bases from J, the junction kept 8 bases outside the gene matches. Here the CDR3 reads CASSLLVSGRKETQYF. CDR3 nucleotide sequence: TGCGCCAGCAGCTTATTGGTTAGCGGGAGAAAAGAGACCCAGTACTTC.

This clone was observed a few times. The J gene is TRBJ2-3, the V gene TRBV14, with a tentative D call TRBD2 (6 bases). CDR1 is SGHDN, CDR2 FVKESK, per germline. The CDR3 spans 15 residues. The ends were cut back, 2 bases at V and 4 bases at J, with 13 bases in the middle. The CDR3 DNA reads TGTGCCAGCAGCCAACTACAAGGAGGGCCAGATACGCAGTATTTT. As protein: CASSQLQGGPDTQYF.

V and J are TRBV28 and TRBJ1-5; D remains unclear. Germline loops: CDR1 MDHEN, CDR2 SYDVKM. V gave up 7 bases and J gave up 2 bases, with 15 bases separating them. The CDR3 runs to 15 residues. The CDR3 region is CASTARYSGNQPQHF. The CDR3 bases are TGTGCCAGCACCGCCAGGTATAGCGGCAATCAGCCCCAGCATTTT.

This chain connects TRBV28 to TRBJ1-2; TRBD1 might be the D (6 bases). Trimming pared 2 bases from V and 0 bases from J, leaving 10 bases between. The CDR3 has 15 residues. Germline V lookup: CDR1 MDHEN, CDR2 SYDVKM. The DNA of the CDR3 is TGTGCCAGCAGTTTACAGGGGACCGCTAACTATGGCTACACCTTC. This encodes CASSLQGTANYGYTF.

The chain links TRBV7-3 to TRBJ1-1, with D maybe TRBD1 (6 bases). Germline assignment: CDR1 SGHTA and CDR2 FQGTGA. V was trimmed by 5 bases and J by 2 bases, leaving 30 bases between them. The CDR3 has 20 amino acids. The CDR3 region is CASSPFYPSPSGQKNTEAFF. For the CDR3, the DNA is TGTGCCAGCAGCCCATTTTACCCTTCCCCCAGTGGACAGAAAAACACTGAAGCTTTCTTT.

The chain links TRBV4-3 to TRBJ2-7; 11 bases are a match to TRBD2. The CDR3 extends over 17 amino acids. Germline CDR1 reads LGHNA; CDR2 reads YSLEER. V lost 0 bases, J lost 9 bases, and 13 bases stayed unmatched. The CDR3 sequence is CASSQDPSSSGRARQYF. DNA for the CDR3: TGCGCCAGCAGCCAAGATCCGTCTAGTAGCGGGAGGGCCAGGCAGTACTTC.

The V gene is TRBV4-1, the J gene TRBJ2-7; TRBD1 matches 9 bases. This CDR3 is 16 amino acids long. Trimming removed 3 bases from V and 4 bases from J; junction bases left unmatched: 10. Per the germline V gene, CDR1 is MGHRA and CDR2 is YSYEKL. CDR3 region: CASSHDPGQGVYEQYF. In DNA form, the CDR3 reads TGCGCCAGCAGCCACGACCCGGGACAGGGCGTATACGAGCAGTACTTC.

The table lists this clone with a count of one. This specimen includes other DNA sequences encoding the same CDR3. The CDR3 DNA sequence: TGTGCCAGCAGGCGACTAGCCGAGGAGACCCAGTACTTC. Translating gives CASRRLAEETQYF. The chain links TRBV11-2 to TRBJ2-5, with 7 nucleotides matching TRBD2. Germline V gene data show CDR1 as SGHAT and CDR2 as FQNNGV. The CDR3 totals 13 residues. Germline trimming cut 6 bases from V and 5 bases from J; bases unmatched to any gene: 6.

This clone was picked up one time. The chain links TRBV19 to TRBJ1-1, with D possibly matching TRBD1 (5 bases). Trimming stripped 6 bases from V and 5 bases from J, with 13 bases between. Germline lookup yields CDR1 LNHDA and CDR2 SQIVND (reference sequence). The CDR3 loop spans 13 amino acids. The CDR3 reads CASRSGYGTEAFF. The CDR3 DNA reads as TGTGCCAGTAGGTCAGGGTATGGAACTGAAGCTTTCTTT.

This clone was recorded a few times. The V call is TRBV10-3, the J call TRBJ1-1, with unresolved D. V lost 8 bases and J lost 4, with 14 bases in between. This CDR3 contains 13 residues. Per the germline V gene, CDR1 is ENHRY and CDR2 is SYGVKD. The CDR3 nucleotides are TGTGCCATCGGCGGGGATTTAGGCACTGAAGCTTTCTTT. Translation: CAIGGDLGTEAFF.

The chain combines TRBV2 with TRBJ2-5, with a weak D call TRBD2 (6 bases). The length of the CDR3 is 12 residues. Germline V gives CDR1 SNHLY, CDR2 FYNNEI. V lost 8 bases and J lost 5, with 12 bases in between. This CDR3 reads CASRRGLETQYF. CDR3 nucleotide sequence: TGTGCCAGCCGGAGGGGTTTGGAGACCCAGTACTTC.

The chain is built from TRBV7-9 and TRBJ2-1; TRBD2 agrees at 11 bases. CDR1 and CDR2 (germline): SEHNR, FQNEAQ (reference sequence). The CDR3 extends over 15 amino acids. J lost 8 bases, V lost 3 bases, and 6 bases had no gene match. In DNA form, the CDR3 reads TGTGCCAGCAGCTTCGTTCTAGCGGGAGGCGATGAGCAGTTCTTC. Its translation is CASSFVLAGGDEQFF.

The V gene is TRBV11-2, the J gene TRBJ2-1; tentative D call: TRBD2 (5 bases). The germline V and J ends were trimmed by 6 bases and 7 bases, with 10 bases remaining between them. CDR3 length: 12 residues. The germline V gene has CDR1 SGHAT and CDR2 FQNNGV. The CDR3 DNA sequence: TGTGCCAGCAGATTTCTAGCAAATGAGCAGTTCTTC. Amino acids: CASRFLANEQFF. The variable domain in full, completed from reference TRBV11-2 and TRBJ2-1, reads EAGVAQSPRYKIIEKRQSVAFWCNPISGHATLYWYQQILGQGPKLLIQFQNNGVVDDSQLPKDRFSAERLKGVDSTLKIQPAKLEDSAVYLCASRFLANEQFFGPGTRLTVL.

The chain is built from TRBV15 and TRBJ1-2; D not resolved. Germline assignment: CDR1 LNHNV and CDR2 YYDKDF (reference sequence). The CDR3 length is 14 residues. V gave up 0 bases and J gave up 4 bases, with 9 bases separating them. The CDR3 sequence: CATSRDRVGYGYTF. The CDR3, as DNA: TGTGCCACCAGCAGAGATCGGGTTGGCTATGGCTACACCTTC.